The source of this TCR beta chain is a study of T cells in Graves' hyperthyroidism and ophthalmopathy. The J segment lost 4 bases and the V segment lost 0 bases, leaving 14 bases of the junction unmatched. Germline loops: CDR1 LNHNV, CDR2 YYDKDF (reference sequence). The CDR3 is 18 residues long. This clonotype has more than one count but fewer than ten. From RNA transcripts, TCR beta CDR3 regions were amplified. The HTBI primer set was used in a first-round RT-PCR of the TCR CDR3. TCRdb called the multiplex PCR reads again in MiXCR, with one record for every CDR3 protein. The sample contains over 700,000 distinct CDR3 sequences, roughly a sixth of which appear only once.

The chain links TRBV15 to TRBJ1-2; TRBD1 agrees at 7 bases. What was sequenced was blood. The TCR originated in a woman between 50 and 59 years old with Graves' hyperthyroidism that later progressed to Graves' ophthalmopathy. The chain's CDR3 is CATSREGSGGGLSYGYTF. The DNA for the CDR3 is TGTGCCACCAGCAGAGAAGGGTCCGGAGGGGGCCTTTCCTATGGCTACACCTTC.